The next 24 T cell receptor beta chains were all read from a single sample in a study of blood T cell repertoires in COVID-19. The assay was immunoSEQ multiplex PCR, and TCRdb's table has in-frame clones only and misses some. The table has 220,000 or so clones, 80% to 90% seen once. Sequences were obtained from PBMCs or T cells enriched from blood (not recorded which). Every receptor here comes from a woman aged 18-30 years in a cohort exposed to, infected with or recovered from COVID-19 (not recorded which).

V is TRBV6-5 and J is TRBJ2-7; 8 bases agree with TRBD1. In germline, CDR1 is MNHEY, CDR2 SVGAGI. This CDR3 has 14 residues. After removal of 4 bases from V and 3 bases from J, the junction contained 5 bases not matched to a gene. The DNA of the CDR3 is TGTGCCAGCAGTTTGTCAGGGGGCAACTACGAGCAGTACTTC. It encodes CASSLSGGNYEQYF.

The chain joins TRBV7-2 to TRBJ2-1; tentative D call: TRBD2 (5 bases). CDR3 length: 13 amino acids. Between the trimmed V and J ends, which lost 5 bases and 7 bases, there was a span of 12 bases. Germline assignment: CDR1 SGHTA and CDR2 FQGNSA. CDR3 DNA: TGTGCCAGCAGCGGTGGGGAGAAGAATGAGCAGTTCTTC. Protein product: CASSGGEKNEQFF.

This chain uses TRBV13 with TRBJ1-3, with TRBD1 as a possible D gene (5 bases). Per germline, CDR1 PRHDT and CDR2 FYEKMQ (reference sequence). Trimming removed 3 bases from V and 4 bases from J, with 19 bases in between. The CDR3 has 17 residues. The CDR3 DNA is TGTGCCAGCAGCTTCAATCCCCAGAGCGGGGGAGGAAACACCATATATTTT. This translates into CASSFNPQSGGGNTIYF.

The genes are TRBV27 and TRBJ1-1; the D is unclear. CDR3 length: 13 residues. Germline lookup yields CDR1 MNHEY and CDR2 SMNVEV (reference sequence). V gave up 7 bases and J gave up 4 bases, with 13 bases separating them. The DNA of the CDR3 is TGTGCCAGCACCATCTTAGGGAGCACTGAAGCTTTCTTT. It is translated as CASTILGSTEAFF.

The chain uses TRBV14 and TRBJ1-5, with TRBD1 matching 7 bases. The CDR3 covers 15 residues. V trimming: 6 bases; J trimming: 3 bases; junction bases outside the gene matches: 8. Germline V gene data show CDR1 as SGHDN and CDR2 as FVKESK. The CDR3 sequence: CASSQTGQPNQPQHF. CDR3 coding DNA: TGTGCCAGCAGTCAAACGGGACAGCCCAATCAGCCCCAGCATTTT.

The chain couples TRBV11-3 to TRBJ1-1, with TRBD1 matching 7 bases. After removal of 5 bases from V and 2 bases from J, the junction contained 5 bases not matched to a gene. This CDR3 region has 14 residues. Germline V gene data show CDR1 as SGHNT and CDR2 as YENEEA. The CDR3 coding sequence is TGTGCCAGCAGCCTCTCAGGGGGTAACACTGAAGCTTTCTTT. It yields the protein CASSLSGGNTEAFF.

This chain joins TRBV12-3 or TRBV12-4 and TRBJ1-2; D remains ambiguous. The CDR3 extends over 13 amino acids. V shed 0 bases and J shed 8 bases, with 10 bases lying between them. As DNA, the CDR3 is TGTGCCAGCAGTTTAGCGCGACAAAGAGGCTACACCTTC. It yields the protein CASSLARQRGYTF.

The chain employs TRBV20-1 and TRBJ1-4; a weak D match, TRBD1 (6 bases). V gave up 3 bases and J gave up 7 bases, with 15 bases separating them. The germline V gene has CDR1 DFQATT and CDR2 SNEGSKA (reference sequence). This CDR3 is 14 amino acids long. CDR3 in amino acids: CSASPGQSIEKLFF. CDR3 coding DNA: TGCAGTGCTAGTCCAGGACAGTCGATTGAAAAACTGTTTTTT.

The rearrangement links TRBV4-2 to TRBJ2-3, with 7 bases matching TRBD1. Trimming took 0 bases from V and 4 from J; bases not matched to a gene: 4. The CDR3 contains 15 residues. CDR1 is LGHNA and CDR2 is YNFKEQ in the germline V gene. CDR3 residues: CASSQERTGADTQYF. The CDR3 DNA reads TGTGCCAGCAGCCAAGAGAGAACAGGGGCAGATACGCAGTATTTT.

This clone was counted between two and nine times. The V gene is TRBV5-4, the J gene TRBJ1-6, with D possibly matching TRBD1 (5 bases). CDR3 length: 16 amino acids. Germline-derived CDR1 and CDR2 are SGHNT and YYREEE (reference sequence). The V end lost 4 bases, the J end lost 8 bases, and 19 bases lay between the germline ends. CDR3 residues: CASSTRGTGRDSPLHF. In nucleotides, the CDR3 is TGTGCCAGCAGCACCCGGGGGACGGGAAGAGATTCACCCCTCCACTTT.

V and J are TRBV27 and TRBJ1-3, with D possibly TRBD1 on 5 matching bases. The CDR3 has 15 residues. Germline values: CDR1 MNHEY, CDR2 SMNVEV (reference sequence). V shed 2 bases and J shed 2 bases, with 10 bases lying between them. In DNA, the CDR3 is TGTGCCAGCAGTTTAATGGCAGGGCCTGGAAACACCATATATTTT. Its protein product is CASSLMAGPGNTIYF.

V is TRBV2 and J is TRBJ2-1; 10 bases are a match to TRBD1. The CDR3 extends over 15 amino acids. J lost 8 bases, V lost 4 bases, and 8 bases had no gene match. In germline, CDR1 is SNHLY, CDR2 FYNNEI. The CDR3 nucleotides are TGTGCCAGCAGTGGAGGACAGGGGGAGTCGCATGAGCAGTTCTTC. Its translation is CASSGGQGESHEQFF.

The chain links TRBV5-1 to TRBJ2-7; no clear D gene. The CDR3 covers 13 residues. CDR1 SGHRS and CDR2 YFSETQ come from the germline V gene. V shed 0 bases and J shed 0 bases, with 4 bases lying between them. As DNA, the CDR3 is TGCGCCAGCAGCTTGGAGAGCTCCTACGAGCAGTACTTC. Its protein product is CASSLESSYEQYF.

The rearrangement uses TRBV14 and TRBJ2-1; perhaps TRBD2 as D (6 bases). Germline V lookup: CDR1 SGHDN, CDR2 FVKESK. V shed 3 bases and J shed 3 bases, with 12 bases lying between them. This CDR3 contains 15 residues. CDR3 bases: TGTGCCAGCAGCCATGCGGGGACTTTCTACAATGAGCAGTTCTTC. It translates to CASSHAGTFYNEQFF.

CDR3 nucleotides: TGTGCCAGCAGCGTACAGGGACTTAACTATGGCTACACCTTC. Translating it yields CASSVQGLNYGYTF. The chain has TRBV9 and TRBJ1-2; D is perhaps TRBD1 (5 bases). Trimming pared 1 base from V and 1 base from J, leaving 8 bases between. The CDR3 has 14 residues. Germline lookup yields CDR1 SGDLS and CDR2 YYNGEE. Full variable domain (missing parts from reference TRBV9 and TRBJ1-2): DSGVTQTPKHLITATGQRVTLRCSPRSGDLSVYWYQQSLDQGLQFLIQYYNGEERAKGNILERFSAQQFPDLHSELNLSSLELGDSALYFCASSVQGLNYGYTFGSGTRLTVV.

This clone was recorded once. This sequence joins TRBV27 and TRBJ2-3, with 8 positions matching TRBD2. V gave up 4 bases and J gave up 3 bases; unmatched junction bases: 9. The length of the CDR3 is 16 residues. Germline-derived CDR1 and CDR2 are MNHEY and SMNVEV (reference sequence). CDR3 nucleotide sequence: TGTGCCAGCAGTTCACGGGACGGCGGGGGGACAGATACGCAGTATTTT. It translates to CASSSRDGGGTDTQYF.

In its sample, this clone was seen once. The gene calls are TRBV14 and TRBJ1-1; D not certain. Germline V gene data show CDR1 as SGHDN and CDR2 as FVKESK. The length of the CDR3 is 11 residues. V lost 1 base to trimming and J lost 8 bases, with 5 bases between them. The CDR3 bases are TGTGCCAGCAGCCAAGCGGGGGAAGCTTTCTTT. Translating gives CASSQAGEAFF.

Points on this clone: Other DNA sequences within the sample encode an identical CDR3. The chain combines TRBV11-2 with TRBJ1-5, with no clear D. CDR1 SGHAT and CDR2 FQNNGV come from the germline V gene. The CDR3 runs to 13 residues. Trimming stripped 1 base from V and 5 bases from J, with 6 bases between. The CDR3 nucleotides are TGTGCCAGCAGCTTAGCCTTATATCAGCCCCAGCATTTT. Protein sequence: CASSLALYQPQHF. The variable domain in full, with the rest retrieved from reference TRBV11-2 and TRBJ1-5, is EAGVAQSPRYKIIEKRQSVAFWCNPISGHATLYWYQQILGQGPKLLIQFQNNGVVDDSQLPKDRFSAERLKGVDSTLKIQPAKLEDSAVYLCASSLALYQPQHFGDGTRLSIL.

The genes are TRBV27 and TRBJ2-2; D ambiguous. Trimming pared 2 bases from V and 3 bases from J, leaving 13 bases between. CDR1 and CDR2 (germline): MNHEY, SMNVEV (reference sequence). The CDR3 has 16 residues. The chain's CDR3 is CASSLGLRPHTGELFF. In DNA, the CDR3 is TGTGCCAGCAGTTTAGGGCTTAGGCCCCACACCGGGGAGCTGTTTTTT.

The chain recombines TRBV27 with TRBJ2-1; TRBD2 aligns across 8 bases. Germline-derived CDR1 and CDR2 are MNHEY and SMNVEV (reference sequence). The CDR3 totals 15 residues. V gave up 3 bases and J gave up 2 bases; unmatched junction bases: 3. The CDR3 sequence is CASSLAGGTYNEQFF. CDR3 nucleotides: TGTGCCAGCAGTTTGGCGGGGGGCACCTACAATGAGCAGTTCTTC.

The rearrangement uses TRBV4-2 and TRBJ2-1, with a weak D call TRBD1 (6 bases). Germline CDR1 is LGHNA and CDR2 is YNFKEQ. V lost 3 bases and J lost 9, with 21 bases in between. This CDR3 has 16 amino acids. CDR3: CASSQGPANLGGEQFF. The CDR3 nucleotides read TGTGCCAGCAGCCAGGGGCCCGCCAACCTAGGGGGTGAGCAGTTCTTC.

The chain is built from TRBV19 and TRBJ1-5; 11 bases agree with TRBD1. The CDR3 contains 14 residues. Germline values: CDR1 LNHDA, CDR2 SQIVND (reference sequence). Unmatched junction bases numbered 3, after V lost 5 bases and J lost 6 bases. The CDR3 spells CASSFGTGGQPQHF. The CDR3 DNA sequence: TGTGCCAGTAGTTTCGGGACAGGGGGTCAGCCCCAGCATTTT. The full variable domain, with the rest looked up from reference TRBV19 and TRBJ1-5, is DGGITQSPKYLFRKEGQNVTLSCEQNLNHDAMYWYRQDPGQGLRLIYYSQIVNDFQKGDIAEGYSVSREKKESFPLTVTSAQKNPTAFYLCASSFGTGGQPQHFGDGTRLSIL.

J is TRBJ2-7 and V is TRBV7-9, with 7 positions matching TRBD2. Germline V gene data show CDR1 as SEHNR and CDR2 as FQNEAQ (reference sequence). V dropped 5 bases and J dropped 8; count of bases not matched to a gene: 6. The CDR3 is 12 residues long. CDR3 in DNA: TGTGCCAGCAGCCGGGGAGGGGCCAAGCAGTACTTC. Protein product: CASSRGGAKQYF.

This clone was seen more than once but under ten times. V is TRBV18 and J is TRBJ1-1; the D is unclear. The CDR3 loop spans 15 amino acids. The germline V gene encodes CDR1 KGHSH and CDR2 LQKENI. V was pared by 2 bases and J by 7 bases, with 17 bases between. CDR3 amino acids: CASSPEGRLAGEAFF. Here the CDR3 DNA reads TGTGCCAGCTCACCAGAGGGTAGGCTAGCTGGTGAAGCTTTCTTT.